This TCR beta chain was profiled in a study of cytotoxic CD8 clonotypes in ibrutinib-treated CLL. Details on this clone: Its antigen is unknown.

Overall study findings and caveats: At ibrutinib response, clonality increased, and at progression it declined back toward baseline.

Per the germline V gene, CDR1 is MDHEN and CDR2 is SYDVKM. J was trimmed by 8 bases and V by 5 bases; bases with no gene match: 9. The CDR3 contains 15 residues. Produced via immunoSEQ multiplex PCR; TCRdb's table is partial and in-frame only. The table lists about 300,000 clones, 60% to 80% of them singletons. This TCR came from a human donor with chronic lymphocytic leukemia. The rearrangement uses TRBV28 and TRBJ2-1, with 10 nucleotides matching TRBD2. The sequencing used PBMCs, collected at disease progression, from a patient treated with ibrutinib. CDR3 DNA: TGTGCCAGCAGTGGATTTCTAGCGGGAGTTCATGAGCAGTTCTTC. Translation: CASSGFLAGVHEQFF. Filled out from reference TRBV28 and TRBJ2-1, the complete variable domain reads DVKVTQSSRYLVKRTGEKVFLECVQDMDHENMFWYRQDPGLGLRLIYFSYDVKMKEKGDIPEGYSVSREKKERFSLILESASTNQTSMYLCASSGFLAGVHEQFFGPGTRLTVL.